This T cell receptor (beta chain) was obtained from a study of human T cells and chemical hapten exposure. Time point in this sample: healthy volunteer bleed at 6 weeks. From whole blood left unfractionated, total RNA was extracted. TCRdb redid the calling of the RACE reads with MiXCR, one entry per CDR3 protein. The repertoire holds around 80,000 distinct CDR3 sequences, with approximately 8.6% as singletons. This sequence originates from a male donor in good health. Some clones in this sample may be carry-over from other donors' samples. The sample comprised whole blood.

This CDR3 is CASTRYGSTDTQYF. CDR3 DNA: TGTGCCAGCACCCGGTACGGAAGCACAGATACGCAGTATTTT. The chain carries TRBV9 and TRBJ2-3, with D unclear. Germline-derived CDR1 and CDR2 are SGDLS and YYNGEE. The V and J ends lost 6 bases and 0 bases respectively, with 11 bases between them. The CDR3 is 14 amino acids.